This note documents a single T cell receptor beta chain sequence. The sample originates from a study of naive and memory T cell subsets. The CDR3 has 13 residues. V lost 5 bases, J lost 3 bases, and 10 bases lay in between. TCR cDNA received a 3' ligated oligonucleotide that carried a UMI. Whole-blood samples were roughly 2.3 ml of peripheral blood from healthy adult volunteers. Cells were not sorted; total RNA input targeted about 1 to 1000 ng. Ligated cDNA underwent four rounds of PCR with nested alpha and beta constant region primers and SP2. For blood and skin samples, reverse transcription used TCR alpha and beta constant primers. TCRdb redid the calling of the 5' RACE reads with MiXCR, one entry per CDR3 protein. This sample yields around 48,000 distinct CDR3 sequences, of which about 4.8% are seen a single time; around 0.84% belongs to the top ten.

The TCR comes from a female donor in good health. This sequence joins TRBV12-3 or TRBV12-4 and TRBJ1-2; D remains ambiguous. This CDR3 is CASSVDYYYGYTF. DNA for the CDR3: TGTGCCAGCAGTGTGGACTACTACTATGGCTACACCTTC.